The 8 T cell receptor beta chains in this list originate from one sample, sequenced in a study of CD8 T cells in Susac syndrome. The authors reverse transcribed roughly 0.5 to 1 ug RNA with random hexamers. TCRdb reprocessed the immunoSEQ multiplex PCR reads with MiXCR, giving one entry per CDR3 protein. Of some 170,000 distinct CDR3 sequences in the sample, 85% to 95% were seen once. Sequencing was carried out using CD4+ T cells from PBMCs. The source of these receptors is a human donor with Susac syndrome.

The rearrangement links TRBV28 to TRBJ2-7, with D possibly TRBD1 on 6 matching bases. CDR3 length: 11 amino acids. Per the germline V gene, CDR1 is MDHEN and CDR2 is SYDVKM. V was clipped by 11 bases and J by 2 bases, with 10 bases between them. The CDR3 DNA sequence: TGTGCCTCCCACAGGGCCTACGAGCAGTACTTC. Its translation: CASHRAYEQYF.

The chain recombines TRBV12-3 or TRBV12-4 with TRBJ2-3, with unresolved D. V was shortened by 5 bases and J by 2 bases, with 8 bases between the two germline ends. The CDR3 contains 13 residues. The CDR3 spells CASSTGSTDTQYF. The CDR3 DNA is TGTGCCAGCAGTACCGGGTCCACAGATACGCAGTATTTT.

The rearrangement links TRBV21-1 to TRBJ1-1. TRBV21-1 is listed as a pseudogene. This CDR3 is 16 amino acids long. The CDR3 region is CASIPHGVSLNTEAFF. The CDR3 DNA reads TGTGCCAGCATCCCACATGGCGTATCTCTGAACACTGAAGCTTTCTTT.

The chain recombines TRBV12-5 with TRBJ2-3; tentatively, D is TRBD2 (5 bases). The germline V gene has CDR1 LGHNT and CDR2 FRNRAP. With 6 bases removed from V and 4 bases from J, the gap between germline ends came to 17 bases. The CDR3 runs to 15 residues. CDR3: CASGIGGRTADTQYF. The CDR3 DNA reads as TGTGCTAGTGGGATTGGAGGACGCACTGCAGATACGCAGTATTTT.

This chain uses TRBV4-3 with TRBJ2-5, with 8 bases identical to TRBD2. Trimming took 0 bases from V and 4 from J; bases not matched to a gene: 4. The V gene's germline CDR1 is LGHNA and CDR2 YSLEER. CDR3 length equals 15 residues. CDR3 sequence (DNA): TGCGCCAGCAGCCAAGAGTTGGCGGGAGGAGAGACCCAGTACTTC. This encodes CASSQELAGGETQYF.

V usage is TRBV4-1 and J usage is TRBJ1-2; D remains unclear. The CDR3 runs to 13 residues. Germline CDR1 reads MGHRA; CDR2 reads YSYEKL. V was shortened by 0 bases and J by 5 bases, with 7 bases between the two germline ends. The CDR3: CASSQDLNYGYTF. DNA for the CDR3: TGCGCCAGCAGCCAAGATCTTAATTATGGCTACACCTTC.

The chain carries TRBV4-1 and TRBJ2-3; the D gene is possibly TRBD1 (6 bases). The germline V gene has CDR1 MGHRA and CDR2 YSYEKL. This CDR3 region has 16 residues. V shed 3 bases and J shed 0 bases, with 13 bases lying between them. The CDR3 reads CASSQQGPPSTDTQYF. DNA of the CDR3: TGCGCCAGCAGCCAGCAGGGGCCGCCTAGCACAGATACGCAGTATTTT.

This sequence joins TRBV18 and TRBJ2-5; 7 nucleotides align to TRBD2. Germline values: CDR1 KGHSH, CDR2 LQKENI. The trim removed 2 bases at V and 5 bases at J, leaving 8 bases unmatched. This CDR3 is built from 15 residues. Here the CDR3 reads CASSPSAGERETQYF. The CDR3 coding sequence is TGTGCCAGCTCACCATCGGCGGGGGAGAGGGAGACCCAGTACTTC.